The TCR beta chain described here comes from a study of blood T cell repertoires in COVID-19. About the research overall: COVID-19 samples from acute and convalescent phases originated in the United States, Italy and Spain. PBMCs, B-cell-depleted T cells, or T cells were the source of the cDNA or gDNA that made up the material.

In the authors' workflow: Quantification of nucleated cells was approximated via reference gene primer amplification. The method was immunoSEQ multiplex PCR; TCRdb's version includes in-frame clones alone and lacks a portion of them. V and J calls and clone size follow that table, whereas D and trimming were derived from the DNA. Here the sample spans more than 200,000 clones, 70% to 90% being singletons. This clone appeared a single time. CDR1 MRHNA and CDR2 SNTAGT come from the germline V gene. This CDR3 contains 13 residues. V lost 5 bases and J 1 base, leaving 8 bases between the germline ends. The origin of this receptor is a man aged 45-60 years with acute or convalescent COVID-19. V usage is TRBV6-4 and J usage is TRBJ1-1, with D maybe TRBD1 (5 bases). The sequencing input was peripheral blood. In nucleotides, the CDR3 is TGTGCCAGCAGTCCCGGACAGAACACTGAAGCTTTCTTT. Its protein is CASSPGQNTEAFF.